A selection of T cell receptor beta chains follows, all from one sample in a study of blood T cell repertoires in COVID-19. Profiling relied on immunoSEQ multiplex PCR, and the TCRdb table lists in-frame clones only, not all of them. The table lists 250,000 to 350,000 clones, around 90% of them singletons. The sequencing sample was made of PBMCs or T cells enriched from blood (not recorded which). These TCRs come from a woman aged 30 to 39 who had recovered from COVID-19. Both conserved end residues are part of each CDR3. Each record gives: V gene, J gene, D gene, clone size, CDR3 protein, CDR3 DNA. The D gene is left open where the match is weak. Size is omitted from some rows. Given values are once, few, many or a class for expanded clones.

>TRBV5-1|TRBJ2-1|.|.
CASSLVLVPGNEQFF
TGCGCCAGCAGCTTGGTTCTGGTTCCCGGCAATGAGCAGTTCTTC
>TRBV4-1|TRBJ1-4|.|.
CASSPRSLNEKLFF
TGCGCCAGCAGCCCCCGGTCCCTCAATGAAAAACTGTTTTTT
>TRBV12-3/TRBV12-4|TRBJ1-2|.|.
CASSRGYYGYTF
TGTGCCAGCAGTAGGGGGTACTATGGCTACACCTTC
>TRBV6-1|TRBJ1-4|TRBD1|.
CASSPGDRGSEKLFF
TGTGCCAGCAGTCCGGGGGACAGGGGTAGTGAAAAACTGTTTTTT
>TRBV5-1|TRBJ2-5|.|once
CASSMSGTRTQETQYF
TGCGCCAGCAGCATGTCCGGGACACGGACCCAAGAGACCCAGTACTTC
>TRBV20-1|TRBJ2-4|.|.
CSARSVNIQYF
TGCAGTGCTAGGTCCGTAAACATTCAGTACTTC
>TRBV27|TRBJ1-5|.|once
CASSLVGGIVNQPQHF
TGTGCCAGCAGTTTAGTTGGGGGGATTGTCAATCAGCCCCAGCATTTT
>TRBV9|TRBJ2-2|.|.
CASSVGFSGGATGELFF
TGTGCCAGCAGCGTAGGTTTTTCCGGGGGAGCCACCGGGGAGCTGTTTTTT
>TRBV19|TRBJ1-1|.|.
CASSGQGPFLSTEAFF
TGTGCCAGTAGTGGGCAGGGGCCCTTTTTGAGCACTGAAGCTTTCTTT
>TRBV4-2|TRBJ1-2|.|.
CASSQEGGRPPRPGYTF
TGTGCCAGCAGCCAAGAGGGAGGGCGACCCCCTCGTCCTGGCTACACCTTC
>TRBV30|TRBJ1-1|TRBD1|.
CAWSGRTGKSTEAFF
TGTGCCTGGAGCGGAAGGACAGGGAAGTCCACTGAAGCTTTCTTT
>TRBV7-2|TRBJ1-1|.|.
CASSSRRTEAFF
TGTGCCAGCAGCTCAAGGAGGACTGAAGCTTTCTTT
>TRBV3-1/TRBV3-2|TRBJ2-7|.|.
CASSQGATSYEQYF
TGTGCCAGCAGCCAAGGCGCCACCTCCTACGAGCAGTACTTC
>TRBV5-1|TRBJ2-2|TRBD2|.
CASSLAGTSGGGHGELFF
TGCGCCAGCAGCTTGGCCGGGACTAGCGGGGGCGGACATGGGGAGCTGTTTTTT